What follows are 17 T cell receptor beta chains derived from one specimen sequenced in a study of T cells expressing NK-cell markers (dated by TCRdb to about 2020). Library preparation was by 5' RACE. The listed sequencing device is Illumina HiSeq 2000. The reads were reprocessed in TCRdb, with one entry per CDR3 protein sequence and no accompanying DNA. For this sample, the table gives 150,000 to 170,000 distinct CDR3 sequences. The top ten clonotypes cover 37% of the sample. Input material: blood T cells: a sorted CD56 or NKG2C T cell subset, CD4+ or CD8+ T cells, or bulk PBMC T cells (not recorded which). The receptor set was obtained from a woman aged 45-65 years in good health. Donor details come from another sample of the same person, matched by shared clones.

The chain uses TRBV5-1 and TRBJ2-3; no DNA is available, so the TRBD2 call from TCRdb remains unchecked. The CDR3 is made up of 17 amino acids. Germline CDR1 and CDR2: SGHRS and YFSETQ. This CDR3 is CASSQDASGLSMDTQYF.

The V and J genes are TRBV5-1 and TRBJ2-3; TCRdb proposes TRBD2, but this gene call is untestable without DNA. CDR1 SGHRS and CDR2 YFSETQ come from the germline V gene. The CDR3 covers 14 residues. CDR3 amino acids: CATKGGRSTDTQYF. Variable domain in full (rest from reference TRBV5-1 and TRBJ2-3): KAGVTQTPRYLIKTRGQQVTLSCSPISGHRSVSWYQQTPGQGLQFLFEYFSETQRNKGNFPGRFSGRQFSNSRSEMNVSTLELGDSALYLCATKGGRSTDTQYFGPGTRLTVL.

The chain uses TRBV3-1 and TRBJ2-3; TCRdb gives TRBD2 as the D gene, but with no DNA this cannot be confirmed. Germline CDR1 is LGHDT and CDR2 is YNNKEL (reference sequence). This CDR3 is 16 amino acids long. This CDR3 is CASNPRLAGDKDTQYF.

J is TRBJ1-1 and V is TRBV5-8; TCRdb proposes TRBD1, but this gene call is untestable without DNA. Germline-derived CDR1 and CDR2 are SGHTS and YDEGEE. The CDR3 loop spans 15 amino acids. CDR3 residues: CASSNRDRWNTEAFF. The whole variable domain, remainder taken from reference TRBV5-8 and TRBJ1-1, is EAGVTQSPTHLIKTRGQQATLRCSPISGHTSVYWYQQALGLGLQFLLWYDEGEERNRGNFPPRFSGRQFPNYSSELNVNALELEDSALYLCASSNRDRWNTEAFFGQGTRLTVV.

The V call is TRBV6-4, the J call TRBJ2-1; TCRdb designates TRBD2, a call that cannot be tested without DNA. Germline values: CDR1 MRHNA, CDR2 SNTAGT. CDR3 size: 15 residues. The CDR3 loop is CASSTIAGDLNEQFF.

The chain recombines TRBV12-3 or TRBV12-4 with TRBJ2-4; there is no DNA to check the TCRdb D call of TRBD2. This CDR3 is built from 15 residues. CDR3 residues: CASSPAGLGKNIQYF.

The rearrangement uses TRBV18 and TRBJ2-1; TCRdb returns TRBD2, unconfirmable since there is no DNA. The CDR3 has 16 amino acids. Germline assignment: CDR1 KGHSH and CDR2 LQKENI. The chain's CDR3 is CASSPPLAGGPNEQFF. The full variable domain, rest sourced from reference TRBV18 and TRBJ2-1, is NAGVMQNPRHLVRRRGQEARLRCSPMKGHSHVYWYRQLPEEGLKFMVYLQKENIIDESGMPKERFSAEFPKEGPSILRIQQVVRGDSAAYFCASSPPLAGGPNEQFFGPGTRLTVL.

The chain uses TRBV4-1 and TRBJ2-7; TCRdb's D call of TRBD1 is untestable without DNA. The CDR3 totals 14 residues. CDR1 and CDR2 (germline): MGHRA, YSYEKL. The CDR3 is CASSQDPGAYEQYF.

The chain links TRBV29-1 to TRBJ2-1; the TRBD2 assignment by TCRdb is unverifiable without DNA. The germline V gene has CDR1 SQVTM and CDR2 ANQGSEA. CDR3 length: 13 residues. The CDR3 region is CSVGDSMVGEQFF.

The rearrangement links TRBV7-3 to TRBJ2-1; without DNA, the TCRdb call of TRBD2 cannot be checked. CDR1 and CDR2 (germline): SGHTA, FQGTGA. The CDR3 sequence is 15 residues long. CDR3 loop: CASSSATSNYNEQFF. Variable domain in full (rest from reference TRBV7-3 and TRBJ2-1): GAGVSQTPSNKVTEKGKYVELRCDPISGHTALYWYRQSLGQGPEFLIYFQGTGAADDSGLPNDRFFAVRPEGSVSTLKIQRTERGDSAVYLCASSSATSNYNEQFFGPGTRLTVL.

The chain employs TRBV7-2 and TRBJ2-3; with no DNA, the TCRdb D assignment of TRBD2 cannot be verified. There are 17 residues in the CDR3. Looked up from germline, CDR1 is SGHTA and CDR2 is FQGNSA. CDR3 residues: CASSLAGSGRGTDTQYF.

The genes are TRBV6-1 and TRBJ1-1. The CDR3 covers 14 residues. CDR1 MNHNS and CDR2 SASEGT come from the germline V gene. This CDR3 reads CASRDSHMNTEAFF.

The V and J genes are TRBV24-1 and TRBJ2-5; TCRdb's assignment of TRBD1 cannot be checked, as there is no DNA. Germline CDR1 and CDR2: KGHDR and SFDVKD. This CDR3 comprises 16 residues. The CDR3 sequence is CATSDSDREGGETQYF.

The CDR3 reads CASSYGILGAGEGDEQFF. The genes are TRBV6-5 and TRBJ2-1; TCRdb picks TRBD2, but there is no DNA to check that call. In germline, CDR1 is MNHEY, CDR2 SVGAGI. There are 18 residues in the CDR3.

This chain joins TRBV7-2 and TRBJ2-3; TCRdb's D call, TRBD2, is unchecked because there is no DNA. Per the germline V gene, CDR1 is SGHTA and CDR2 is FQGNSA. The CDR3 is made up of 15 amino acids. CDR3 residues: CASALGEQSTDTQYF.

V usage is TRBV12-3 or TRBV12-4 and J usage is TRBJ2-1; TCRdb gives TRBD2 as the D gene, but with no DNA this cannot be confirmed. There are 14 residues in the CDR3. CDR3 loop: CASSPGLALNEQFF.

The chain combines TRBV7-9 with TRBJ2-3. Germline-derived CDR1 and CDR2 are SEHNR and FQNEAQ (reference sequence). The CDR3 extends over 15 amino acids. CDR3: CASRTYSLSTDTQYF.